This T cell receptor (beta chain) came from a study of cytomegalovirus exposure and HLA in healthy donors. Overall study results and limits: The analysis excluded some indistinguishable V segments, including TRBV6-2 and TRBV6-3.

On this clone: Its matching antigen is unknown.

V was clipped by 4 bases and J by 2 bases; unmatched bases: 3. Per the germline V gene, CDR1 is SGHRS and CDR2 is YFSETQ. This CDR3 is built from 14 residues. Primers included in the PCR were 60 Vbeta and 13 Jbeta primers. The table came from immunoSEQ multiplex PCR; TCRdb's copy has only in-frame clones and leaves some out. The sample yields just over 150,000 clones, 75% to 80% seen once. The genes are TRBV5-1 and TRBJ2-7; 10 bases match TRBD1. The sequencing sample was made of PBMCs. This TCR was sampled from a woman aged 45 to 65 in good health and CMV-seropositive. The CDR3 region has the DNA TGCGCCAGCAGCACCGGGACAGGGGCCTACGAGCAGTACTTC. It translates to CASSTGTGAYEQYF.